This TCR beta chain was identified during a study of OX40 agonist ivuxolimab in advanced cancers. Study information: Three patients, one with hepatocellular carcinoma and two with cutaneous melanoma, responded partially.

The CDR3 runs 13 residues. Trimming cost V 1 base and J 4 bases, with 6 bases left between them. Germline values: CDR1 SGHTA, CDR2 FQGTGA. Remarks on this clone: Its antigen is as yet unknown.

Findings of the study overall: Compared with CD4+, CD8+ T cells on average had more expanded clones. Doses of 0.1 to 3.0 mg/kg were accompanied by clonal expansion of CD4+ and CD8+ blood T cells by week 6. Antigens targeted by the expanded peripheral T cells were not determined.

The data were produced by immunoSEQ multiplex PCR, yet TCRdb's version contains in-frame clones alone and is incomplete. The data contain about 73,000 clones, around 90% of them singletons. The material sequenced was CD4+ or CD8+ T cells sorted from blood, taken in a trial of the OX40 agonist ivuxolimab. The sequence came from an adult with an advanced solid tumor such as melanoma, head and neck, liver or kidney cancer. The V and J genes are TRBV7-3 and TRBJ2-3; no reliable D call. Here the CDR3 reads CASSLRGPDTQYF. The CDR3 DNA is TGTGCCAGCAGCTTAAGAGGACCAGATACGCAGTATTTT.